This T cell receptor beta chain came from a study of blood T cells in healthy people across ages. The authors ran a second PCR of roughly 6 to 12 cycles using a sample-barcoded 5' primer and a J-beta primer mix. Using its own MiXCR run on the 5' RACE reads, TCRdb lists one record per CDR3 protein. This table has over 750,000 distinct CDR3 sequences, roughly 25% appearing once. Study-wide findings and caveats: Unknown donor CMV status possibly confounded expanded clonotype changes.

The study recruited healthy Caucasian donors from Russia who were aged about 6 to 90. This clonotype was seen a few times. Antigen: not known. V lost 6 bases and J 7 bases, leaving 9 bases between the germline ends. The CDR3 totals 12 residues. Separately, the same data were catalogued under a study of T cells of mothers and their children. Per that paper: Unrelated mother-child pairs always had slightly, but never significantly, lower normalized overlap than related pairs.

The chain links TRBV12-3 or TRBV12-4 to TRBJ2-2; no definite D call. The source material was blood. The sequence was obtained from a boy younger than 18 in good health. CDR3 sequence (DNA): TGTGCCAGCAGCCATAATGGCGGGGAGCTGTTTTTT. It translates to CASSHNGGELFF.